The TCR beta chain under discussion was sequenced for a study of Ad26.COV2.S vaccination and SARS-CoV-2 variants. V lost 3 bases, J lost 2 bases, and 14 bases lay in between. Germline CDR1 and CDR2: SGHNT and YYREEE (reference sequence). The CDR3 extends over 15 amino acids. Sequencing was performed with immunoSEQ multiplex PCR; in TCRdb, only in-frame clones are kept and a portion is missing. This sample yields over 400,000 clones, of which 75% to 90% are seen a single time; approximately 2.5% belongs to the top ten. Indicated treatment: about 20 received Ad26.COV2.S at low or high dose, single or two shots; 5 received placebo; per-sample allocation not given. The investigators took samples on day 63 after the first vaccine or placebo injection. This clone was seen only a few times.

Specimen: peripheral blood, collected in a trial of Ad26.COV2.S vaccine versus placebo. The source of this sequence is a person between 18 and 65 years old who received the Ad26.COV2.S COVID-19 vaccine or a placebo. The genes are TRBV5-4 and TRBJ1-2; D is undetermined. For the CDR3, the DNA is TGTGCCAGCAGCTCACAGACAAGGGAAAACTATGGCTACACCTTC. Encoded protein: CASSSQTRENYGYTF.